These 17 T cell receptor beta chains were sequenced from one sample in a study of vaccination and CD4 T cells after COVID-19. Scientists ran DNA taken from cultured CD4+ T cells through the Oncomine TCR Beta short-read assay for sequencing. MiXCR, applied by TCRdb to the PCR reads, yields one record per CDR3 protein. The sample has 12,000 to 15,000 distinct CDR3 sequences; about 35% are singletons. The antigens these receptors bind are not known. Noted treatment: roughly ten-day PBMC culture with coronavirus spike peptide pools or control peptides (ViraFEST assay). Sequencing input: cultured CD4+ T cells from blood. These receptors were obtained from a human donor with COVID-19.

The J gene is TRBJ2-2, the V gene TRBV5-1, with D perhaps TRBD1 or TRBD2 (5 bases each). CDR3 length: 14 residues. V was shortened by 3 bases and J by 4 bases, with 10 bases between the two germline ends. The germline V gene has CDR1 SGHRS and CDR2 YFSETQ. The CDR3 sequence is CASSSGTGTGELFF. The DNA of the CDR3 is TGCGCCAGCAGCTCAGGGACCGGCACCGGGGAGCTGTTTTTT.

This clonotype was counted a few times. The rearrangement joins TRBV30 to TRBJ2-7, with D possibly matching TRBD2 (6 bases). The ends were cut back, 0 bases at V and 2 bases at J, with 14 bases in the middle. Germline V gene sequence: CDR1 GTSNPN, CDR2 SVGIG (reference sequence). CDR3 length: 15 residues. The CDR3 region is CAWSVGITGAYEQYF. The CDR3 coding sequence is TGTGCCTGGAGTGTAGGGATCACGGGAGCCTACGAGCAGTACTTC.

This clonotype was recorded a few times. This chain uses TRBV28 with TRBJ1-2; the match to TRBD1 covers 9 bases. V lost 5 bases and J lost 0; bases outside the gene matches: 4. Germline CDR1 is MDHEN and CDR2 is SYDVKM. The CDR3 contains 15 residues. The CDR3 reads CASSTTGGANYGYTF. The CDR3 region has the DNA TGTGCCAGCAGTACGACAGGGGGAGCTAACTATGGCTACACCTTC.

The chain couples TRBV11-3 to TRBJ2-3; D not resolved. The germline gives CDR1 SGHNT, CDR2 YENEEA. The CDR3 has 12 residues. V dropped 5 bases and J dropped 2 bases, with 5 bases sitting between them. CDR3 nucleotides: TGTGCCAGCAGCCGCGACACAGATACGCAGTATTTT. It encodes CASSRDTDTQYF.

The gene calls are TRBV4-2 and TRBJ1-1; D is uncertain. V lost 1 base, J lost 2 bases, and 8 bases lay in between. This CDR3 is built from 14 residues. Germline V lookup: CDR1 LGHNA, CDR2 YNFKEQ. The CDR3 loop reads CASSQVRGNTEAFF. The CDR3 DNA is TGTGCCAGCAGCCAAGTTCGCGGCAACACTGAAGCTTTCTTT.

CDR3: CASSEAGGAETQYF. The CDR3 coding sequence is TGTGCCAGCAGCGAGGCAGGGGGCGCTGAGACCCAGTACTTC. This chain joins TRBV9 and TRBJ2-5; 8 positions agree with TRBD1. Germline V CDR1 and CDR2: SGDLS, YYNGEE. With V trimmed by 3 bases and J by 5 bases, 6 bases remained unmatched. CDR3 length: 14 residues.

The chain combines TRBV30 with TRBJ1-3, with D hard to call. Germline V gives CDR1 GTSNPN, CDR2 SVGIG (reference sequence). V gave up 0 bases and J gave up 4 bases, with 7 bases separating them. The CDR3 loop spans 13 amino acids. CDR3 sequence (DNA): TGTGCCTGGAGTGTATTGGCCGGAAACACCATATATTTT. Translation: CAWSVLAGNTIYF.

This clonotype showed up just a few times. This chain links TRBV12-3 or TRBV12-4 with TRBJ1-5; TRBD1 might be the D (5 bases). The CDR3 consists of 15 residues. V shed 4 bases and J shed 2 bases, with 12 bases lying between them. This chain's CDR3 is CASSYQGAGNQPQHF. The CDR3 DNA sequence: TGTGCCAGCAGTTATCAAGGGGCCGGCAATCAGCCCCAGCATTTT.

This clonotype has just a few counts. CDR3 loop: CATSDLHASGTGNSNQPQHF. The CDR3 DNA reads TGTGCCACCAGTGATTTGCATGCTAGTGGGACAGGCAATAGCAATCAGCCCCAGCATTTT. The V gene is TRBV24-1, the J gene TRBJ1-5, with 8 bases aligning to TRBD1. Germline loops: CDR1 KGHDR, CDR2 SFDVKD. The CDR3 spans 20 residues. The J segment lost 0 bases and the V segment lost 0 bases, leaving 12 bases of the junction unmatched.

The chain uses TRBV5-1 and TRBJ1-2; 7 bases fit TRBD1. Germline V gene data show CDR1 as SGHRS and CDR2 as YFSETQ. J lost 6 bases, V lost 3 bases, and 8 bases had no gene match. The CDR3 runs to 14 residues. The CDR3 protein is CASSSQGGEDGYTF. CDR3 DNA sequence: TGCGCCAGCAGCTCCCAGGGGGGCGAAGATGGCTACACCTTC.

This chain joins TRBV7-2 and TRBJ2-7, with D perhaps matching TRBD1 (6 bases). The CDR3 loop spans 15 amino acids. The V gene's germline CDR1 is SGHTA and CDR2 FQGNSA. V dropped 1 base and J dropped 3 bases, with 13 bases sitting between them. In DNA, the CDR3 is TGTGCCAGCAGCTTAGTAGGGGGACACTACTACGAGCAGTACTTC. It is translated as CASSLVGGHYYEQYF.

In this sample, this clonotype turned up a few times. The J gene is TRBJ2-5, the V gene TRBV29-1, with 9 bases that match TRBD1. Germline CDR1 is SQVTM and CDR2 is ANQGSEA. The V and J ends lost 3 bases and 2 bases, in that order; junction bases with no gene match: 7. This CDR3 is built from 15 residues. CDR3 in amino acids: CSVEAGTGWQETQYF. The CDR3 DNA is TGCAGCGTTGAGGCCGGGACAGGGTGGCAAGAGACCCAGTACTTC.

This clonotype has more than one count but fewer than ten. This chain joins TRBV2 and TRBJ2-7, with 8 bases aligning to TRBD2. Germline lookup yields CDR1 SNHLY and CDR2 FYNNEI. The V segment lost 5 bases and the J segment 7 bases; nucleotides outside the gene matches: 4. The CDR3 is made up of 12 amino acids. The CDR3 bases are TGTGCCAGCAGTCCCCGGGGGGGAGAGCAGTACTTC. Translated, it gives CASSPRGGEQYF.

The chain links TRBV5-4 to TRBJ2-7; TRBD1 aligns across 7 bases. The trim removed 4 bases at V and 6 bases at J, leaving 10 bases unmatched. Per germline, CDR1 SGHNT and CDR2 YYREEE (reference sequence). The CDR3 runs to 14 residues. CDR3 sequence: CASSKWTDRAEQYF. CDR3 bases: TGTGCCAGCAGCAAATGGACTGACAGGGCCGAGCAGTACTTC.

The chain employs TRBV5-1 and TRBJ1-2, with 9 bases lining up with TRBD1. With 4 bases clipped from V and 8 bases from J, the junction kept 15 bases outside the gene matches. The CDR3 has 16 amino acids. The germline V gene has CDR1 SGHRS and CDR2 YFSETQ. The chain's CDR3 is CASSAGGQGNFYGYTF. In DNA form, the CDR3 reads TGCGCCAGCAGCGCGGGGGGACAGGGCAATTTCTACGGCTACACCTTC. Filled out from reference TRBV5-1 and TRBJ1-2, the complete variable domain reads KAGVTQTPRYLIKTRGQQVTLSCSPISGHRSVSWYQQTPGQGLQFLFEYFSETQRNKGNFPGRFSGRQFSNSRSEMNVSTLELGDSALYLCASSAGGQGNFYGYTFGSGTRLTVV.

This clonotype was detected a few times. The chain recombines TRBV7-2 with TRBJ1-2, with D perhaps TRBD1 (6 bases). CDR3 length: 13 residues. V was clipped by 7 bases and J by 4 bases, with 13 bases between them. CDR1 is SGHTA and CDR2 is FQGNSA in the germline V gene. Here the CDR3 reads CASMPTGFYGYTF. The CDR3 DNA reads TGTGCCAGCATGCCGACAGGCTTCTATGGCTACACCTTC.

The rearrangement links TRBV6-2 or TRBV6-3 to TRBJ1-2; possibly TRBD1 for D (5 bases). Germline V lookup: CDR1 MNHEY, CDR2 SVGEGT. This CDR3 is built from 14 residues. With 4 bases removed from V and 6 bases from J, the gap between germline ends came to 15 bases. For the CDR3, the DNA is TGTGCCAGCAGTTTCGGGGCCTCGGCGGATGGCTACACCTTC. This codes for CASSFGASADGYTF.